This T cell receptor beta chain was sequenced in a study of cytomegalovirus exposure and HLA in healthy donors. Study-wide background: HLA-typed donors were the source of approximately 88 million unique TCRs, which an early data release held. Most donors, 80% to 90% of over 350 genotyped, fell in the Caucasian-associated ancestry cluster. Study observations and caveats: As immune exposure information, only CMV serostatus was available. Per a later analysis, 15,000 to 20,000 TCR beta sequences showed association with HLA alleles at 0.05 false discovery rate.

13 Jbeta primers and 60 Vbeta primers were used for the PCR. Measured with immunoSEQ multiplex PCR; TCRdb has only the in-frame clones, and not every one. Here the sample spans about 160,000 clones, roughly 80% being singletons. Concerning this clone: The antigen remains undetermined.

The TCR comes from a man aged 25-40 years in good health and CMV-seronegative. Sequencing was performed on PBMCs.

The CDR3 sequence: CASSFSRVGTSGRRYEQYF. CDR3 in DNA: TGTGCCAGCAGTTTTTCAAGGGTAGGGACTAGCGGGAGAAGGTACGAGCAGTACTTC. V gene TRBV28 combines with J gene TRBJ2-7; 14 bases match TRBD2. V shed 3 bases and J 4 bases; nucleotides not matched to a gene: 14. From germline, CDR1 is MDHEN and CDR2 SYDVKM. This CDR3 region has 19 residues.